Detailed here is one T cell receptor beta chain. CDR1 SEHNR and CDR2 FQNEAQ come from the germline V gene (reference sequence). V shed 8 bases and J shed 2 bases, with 12 bases lying between them. CDR3 length: 13 amino acids. The record originates from a study of multiple sclerosis patients with progressive multifocal leukoencephalopathy. As to time point: before natalizumab initiation. This was a survey-level run. Method: immunoSEQ multiplex PCR; TCRdb's copy keeps in-frame clones and lacks some. Seen here are under 35,000 clones, more than 85% observed once, and the top ten hold around 1.8%. What was sequenced was PBMCs. The receptor was derived from a man in his thirties or forties with multiple sclerosis. This chain connects TRBV7-9 to TRBJ2-5, with D perhaps matching TRBD2 (6 bases). The CDR3 sequence: CASVTGTQETQYF. In DNA, the CDR3 is TGTGCCAGCGTTACGGGGACTCAAGAGACCCAGTACTTC.